A single sample is the source of the 24 T cell receptor beta chains below, sequenced in a study of Graves' ophthalmopathy and Graves' hyperthyroidism. Amplification targeted the TCR beta CDR3 regions, with RNA transcripts as the source material. Investigators did first-round RT-PCR with HTBI primers, then second-round multiplex PCR. TCRdb re-called the multiplex PCR reads through MiXCR, storing one row per CDR3 protein. The profile shows 150,000 to 200,000 distinct CDR3 sequences, under 45% of them singletons. The specimen sequenced was peripheral blood. The receptor set was obtained from a man between 25 and 39 years old with Graves' ophthalmopathy.

This clonotype was counted many times. The rearrangement joins TRBV10-3 to TRBJ2-7, with 10 bases identical to TRBD1. This CDR3 has 15 amino acids. The V segment lost 1 base and the J segment 3 bases; nucleotides outside the gene matches: 3. CDR1 is ENHRY and CDR2 is SYGVKD in the germline V gene. CDR3 nucleotides: TGTGCCATCAGTGAGTTGGGACAGGGGAACTACGAGCAGTACTTC. It yields the protein CAISELGQGNYEQYF.

In this sample, this clonotype turned up many times. The rearrangement joins TRBV10-3 to TRBJ1-1, with a weak D call TRBD1 (6 bases). The CDR3 contains 13 residues. The V and J ends lost 6 bases and 4 bases respectively, with 12 bases between them. In germline, CDR1 is ENHRY, CDR2 SYGVKD. The CDR3 sequence: CAIRPGVGTEAFF. CDR3 bases: TGTGCCATCAGGCCAGGGGTGGGCACTGAAGCTTTCTTT.

This clonotype appeared many times. This chain uses TRBV4-1 with TRBJ2-2; D unclear. V was trimmed by 0 bases and J by 0 bases, leaving 11 bases between them. Per the germline V gene, CDR1 is MGHRA and CDR2 is YSYEKL. The CDR3 extends over 17 amino acids. DNA for the CDR3: TGCGCCAGCAGCCAAGAGTTGGGTCCTACGAACACCGGGGAGCTGTTTTTT. Translating gives CASSQELGPTNTGELFF.

This clonotype was observed many times. The V and J genes are TRBV6-2 or TRBV6-3 and TRBJ2-7; D ambiguous. Germline assignment: CDR1 MNHEY and CDR2 SVGEGT. The CDR3 is 10 residues long. Deletions cut 6 bases from V and 2 bases from J, with 2 bases between. This chain's CDR3 is CASSPYEQYF. In DNA form, the CDR3 reads TGTGCCAGCAGCCCCTACGAGCAGTACTTC.

This clonotype was counted many times. A read error may account for a junction end that differs from germline. The rearrangement joins TRBV30 to TRBJ2-6, with a tentative D call TRBD1 (6 bases). This CDR3 contains 14 residues. Germline CDR1 GTSNPN, CDR2 SVGIG (reference sequence). CDR3 DNA: TGTGTCTGGAGTGGGGGCGCTGGGGCCAACGTCCTGACTTTC. It codes for CVWSGGAGANVLTF.

The chain employs TRBV2 and TRBJ2-7; maybe TRBD1 (5 bases). The CDR3 sequence is 13 residues long. V was pared by 7 bases and J by 5 bases, with 15 bases between. Germline values: CDR1 SNHLY, CDR2 FYNNEI. The DNA of the CDR3 is TGTGCCAGCATTTCGTATCGGACAAACGAGCAGTACTTC. It yields the protein CASISYRTNEQYF.

V usage is TRBV6-2 or TRBV6-3 and J usage is TRBJ2-5; 7 positions match TRBD2. Germline CDR1 MNHEY, CDR2 SVGEGT. Losses at the gene ends were 3 bases for V and 4 bases for J; bases not matched to a gene: 5. This CDR3 spans 14 amino acids. In DNA, the CDR3 is TGTGCCAGCAGTTATGTTGGCGGGAGAGAGACCCAGTACTTC. Amino acids: CASSYVGGRETQYF.

This clonotype was seen repeatedly, ten times or more. CDR3 loop: CASGTEYGYTF. DNA for the CDR3: TGTGCCAGCGGGACGGAATATGGCTACACCTTC. V gene TRBV6-2 or TRBV6-3 combines with J gene TRBJ1-2; D might be TRBD1 (5 bases). The germline V and J ends were trimmed by 8 bases and 5 bases, with 9 bases remaining between them. The germline V gene encodes CDR1 MNHEY and CDR2 SVGEGT. This CDR3 is built from 11 residues.

The chain uses TRBV12-3 or TRBV12-4 and TRBJ2-7; no definite D call. V lost 6 bases to trimming and J lost 6 bases, with 12 bases between them. This CDR3 contains 12 residues. The CDR3 here is CASRRPAGEQYF. For the CDR3, the DNA is TGTGCCAGCAGGAGGCCGGCTGGCGAGCAGTACTTC.

This chain links TRBV6-2 or TRBV6-3 with TRBJ2-7; D might be TRBD2 (5 bases). The CDR3 sequence is 15 residues long. Trimming took 5 bases from V and 2 from J, leaving 16 bases between them. Germline values: CDR1 MNHEY, CDR2 SVGEGT. In DNA, the CDR3 is TGTGCCAGCAGTGGCCGCGGCAGGAGGCCCTACGAGCAGTACTTC. Its protein product is CASSGRGRRPYEQYF.

This clonotype was observed at least ten times. The rearrangement uses TRBV30 and TRBJ1-1, with D unclear. This CDR3 has 10 residues. Germline CDR1 GTSNPN, CDR2 SVGIG (reference sequence). V was cut by 3 bases and J by 5 bases, with 4 bases left in between. CDR3 bases: TGTGCCTGGAGCGAGACTGAAGCTTTCTTT. Protein sequence: CAWSETEAFF.

V usage is TRBV30 and J usage is TRBJ2-3, with TRBD2 identical over 8 bases. V trimming: 4 bases; J trimming: 6 bases; junction bases outside the gene matches: 9. The germline V gene encodes CDR1 GTSNPN and CDR2 SVGIG (reference sequence). The length of the CDR3 is 14 residues. DNA for the CDR3: TGTGCCTGGAAGCGGAGCGGGAGTGTGGATACGCAGTATTTT. Protein sequence: CAWKRSGSVDTQYF.

V usage is TRBV19 and J usage is TRBJ1-2, with TRBD1 matching 8 bases. The CDR3 has 14 residues. The V gene end was trimmed by 3 bases and the J gene end by 2 bases; junction bases not matched to a gene: 2. Germline V gene lookup returns CDR1 LNHDA and CDR2 SQIVND (reference sequence). The CDR3: CASSIGQGNYGYTF. In DNA form, the CDR3 reads TGTGCCAGTAGTATCGGACAGGGCAACTATGGCTACACCTTC.

This clonotype was picked up many times. The chain recombines TRBV20-1 with TRBJ2-4; 7 bases agree with TRBD1. With V trimmed by 0 bases and J by 0 bases, 5 bases remained unmatched. CDR3 length equals 16 residues. Germline CDR1 reads DFQATT; CDR2 reads SNEGSKA (reference sequence). In DNA, the CDR3 is TGCAGTGCTAGAGATCAAGACAGGGTAGCCAAAAACATTCAGTACTTC. The encoded protein is CSARDQDRVAKNIQYF.

The chain carries TRBV28 and TRBJ2-5; no firm D call. V lost 7 bases and J lost 5, with 14 bases in between. The germline gives CDR1 MDHEN, CDR2 SYDVKM. The CDR3 contains 13 residues. CDR3: CASNLGGVETQYF. CDR3 sequence (DNA): TGTGCCAGCAACTTGGGTGGGGTCGAGACCCAGTACTTC.

The sample holds many counts of this clonotype. This chain connects TRBV12-3 or TRBV12-4 to TRBJ2-1, with D unresolved. The CDR3 sequence is 13 residues long. The V end lost 5 bases, the J end lost 3 bases, and 8 bases lay between the germline ends. The CDR3 DNA sequence: TGTGCCAGCAGTCCCGGCGGCTACAATGAGCAGTTCTTC. It yields the protein CASSPGGYNEQFF.

The rearrangement joins TRBV27 to TRBJ2-7, with 8 bases identical to TRBD2. CDR3 length: 13 amino acids. Germline-derived CDR1 and CDR2 are MNHEY and SMNVEV (reference sequence). The J segment lost 3 bases and the V segment lost 8 bases, leaving 6 bases of the junction unmatched. CDR3 nucleotide sequence: TGTGCCAGCCAGCTAGCGGGCAACTACGAGCAGTACTTC. Encoded protein: CASQLAGNYEQYF.

This clonotype was counted many times. The gene calls are TRBV28 and TRBJ2-2; 8 bases fit TRBD2. Looked up from germline, CDR1 is MDHEN and CDR2 is SYDVKM. The CDR3 is made up of 14 amino acids. The V segment lost 7 bases and the J segment 4 bases; nucleotides outside the gene matches: 5. The CDR3 DNA reads TGTGCCAGCATCGGAGCGGGGGCCACCGGGGAGCTGTTTTTT. It yields the protein CASIGAGATGELFF. Full variable domain (outside the CDR3, taken from reference TRBV28 and TRBJ2-2): DVKVTQSSRYLVKRTGEKVFLECVQDMDHENMFWYRQDPGLGLRLIYFSYDVKMKEKGDIPEGYSVSREKKERFSLILESASTNQTSMYLCASIGAGATGELFFGEGSRLTVL.

This clonotype appeared a few times. J is TRBJ1-1 and V is TRBV7-8; D is possibly TRBD1 (6 bases). The CDR3 length is 15 residues. The V gene's germline CDR1 is SGHVS and CDR2 FQNEAQ. Trimming cost V 1 base and J 1 base, with 10 bases left between them. The chain's CDR3 is CASSLVGQRNTEAFF. Here the CDR3 DNA reads TGTGCCAGCAGCTTAGTTGGACAGCGGAACACTGAAGCTTTCTTT.

There are many counts of this clonotype. The genes are TRBV30 and TRBJ1-5; D is ambiguous. The CDR3 is made up of 13 amino acids. V was pared by 0 bases and J by 5 bases, with 8 bases between. Germline CDR1 and CDR2: GTSNPN and SVGIG (reference sequence). In nucleotides, the CDR3 is TGTGCCTGGAGTGTAACCGCTGATCAGCCCCAGCATTTT. It yields the protein CAWSVTADQPQHF.

The V gene is TRBV6-2 or TRBV6-3, the J gene TRBJ2-7, with TRBD2 identical over 7 bases. J lost 0 bases, V lost 4 bases, and 9 bases had no gene match. In germline, CDR1 is MNHEY, CDR2 SVGEGT. This CDR3 is 16 amino acids long. The CDR3 sequence: CASSSFRDYDSYEQYF. The CDR3, as DNA: TGTGCCAGCAGTTCATTCCGGGACTACGACTCCTACGAGCAGTACTTC.

This clonotype was detected ten times or more. This chain joins TRBV7-9 and TRBJ1-3, with D unclear. Germline V gives CDR1 SEHNR, CDR2 FQNEAQ (reference sequence). Trimming left V 1 base short and J 4 bases short, with 11 bases between. The CDR3 covers 15 residues. CDR3 loop: CASSLETGGGNTIYF. The CDR3 bases are TGTGCCAGCAGCTTAGAAACCGGAGGAGGAAACACCATATATTTT.

The chain uses TRBV11-2 and TRBJ2-7, with a possible D match to TRBD1 (5 bases). Trimming left V 1 base short and J 2 bases short, with 9 bases between. Per the germline V gene, CDR1 is SGHAT and CDR2 is FQNNGV. The CDR3 covers 14 residues. CDR3 DNA: TGTGCCAGCAGCTTAGGCAGGGCCACCTACGAGCAGTACTTC. Translated: CASSLGRATYEQYF.

The chain uses TRBV7-3 and TRBJ2-4, with D perhaps TRBD1 (5 bases). Between the trimmed V and J ends, which lost 5 bases and 0 bases, there was a span of 17 bases. This CDR3 has 17 residues. The germline V gene has CDR1 SGHTA and CDR2 FQGTGA. The CDR3 spells CASSVRIVGVAKNIQYF. The CDR3 coding sequence is TGTGCCAGCAGCGTACGCATCGTAGGGGTAGCCAAAAACATTCAGTACTTC.